The 7 T cell receptor beta chains below come from one sample, sequenced in a study of tumor-infiltrating lymphocytes in primary liver carcinoma. For each extraction, RNA and DNA were obtained together from about 21-30 mg of unsorted bulk tissue. The template, approximately 500 ng total RNA, yielded TCR beta cDNA made with a constant-region primer. Library construction for TCR beta comprised three nested multiplex PCR rounds performed with slightly modified ARM-PCR. The opening two PCR rounds, around 11 cycles each, paired TRBV1-TRBV30 forward primers with a C-beta reverse primer. TCRdb reprocessed the multiplex PCR reads via MiXCR and lists one record per CDR3 protein. The sample lists under 85,000 distinct CDR3 sequences; approximately 70% were seen once. Sample: liver tumor tissue from sampling region 1. Subset in this sample: tumor region T1, superior pole. The receptors shown here come from a man in his forties with primary liver carcinoma and hepatitis B virus infection.

As concerns this clonotype: An end of the junction does not agree with germline; a read error may underlie this. The V and J genes are TRBV11-2 and TRBJ2-7; 9 positions agree with TRBD2. The germline CDR1 and CDR2 sequences are SGHAT and FQNNGV. This CDR3 is 13 amino acids long. The CDR3 sequence is CASNLEGGGREYF. The CDR3 DNA reads as TGTGCCAGCAACTTAGAAGGTGGCGGGAGGGAGTACTTC.

Regarding this clonotype: This may stem from a read error, because a much larger clone lies one nucleotide away. The CDR3 end shows no conserved phenylalanine or tryptophan, and so a read error is likely. The CDR3 coding sequence is TGTGCCTGGGTCCGGGACTCCAATGAGCAGTTCCTC. Encoded protein: CAWVRDSNEQFL. The rearrangement links TRBV30 to TRBJ2-1; perhaps TRBD2 as D (6 bases). CDR3 length equals 12 residues. The V end lost 5 bases, the J end lost 6 bases, and 11 bases lay between the germline ends. Germline V gives CDR1 GTSNPN, CDR2 SVGIG (reference sequence).

The rearrangement uses TRBV4-1 and TRBJ2-7, with D unclear. The V end was cut by 7 bases, the J end by 2 bases, with 24 bases between. The CDR3 has 17 amino acids. The germline V gene has CDR1 MGHRA and CDR2 YSYEKL. DNA for the CDR3: TGCGCCAGCATCCTCACTAACGGGTACTTTTCCGCCTACGAGCAGTACTTC. It encodes CASILTNGYFSAYEQYF.

The rearrangement links TRBV6-1 to TRBJ2-3; D not resolved. This CDR3 has 11 residues. Germline lookup yields CDR1 MNHNS and CDR2 SASEGT. Trimming shortened V by 6 bases and J by 8 bases, and 9 bases separated the two germline ends. DNA of the CDR3: TGTGCCAGCAGGCTGGAAGGTACGCAGTATTTT. Translation: CASRLEGTQYF.

This rearrangement joins TRBV4-2 to TRBJ2-1; either TRBD1 or TRBD2 may supply D (5 bases each). The DNA end lines up better with TRBJ2-7; the J call may be wrong. From germline, CDR1 is LGHNA and CDR2 YNFKEQ. This CDR3 has 14 residues. CDR3 sequence (DNA): TGTGCCAGCAGCCAAACGGGACCCGATGATGAGCAGTACTTC. Residues: CASSQTGPDDEQYF.

With respect to this clonotype: The missing conserved phenylalanine or tryptophan at the end of this CDR3 makes a read error likely. The chain recombines TRBV2 with TRBJ1-5, with D possibly being TRBD1 (5 bases). CDR1 is SNHLY and CDR2 is FYNNEI in the germline V gene. The CDR3 is 13 residues long. The CDR3 DNA sequence: TGTACCAGCAGTGAGGATGGGGGTCAGCCCCAGCATCTT. The encoded protein is CTSSEDGGQPQHL.

Concerning this clonotype itself: One end of the junction is discordant with germline, which a read error may explain. The gene calls are TRBV10-1 and TRBJ2-1; 7 nucleotides match TRBD2. Per germline, CDR1 WNHNN and CDR2 SYGVQD (reference sequence). There are 15 residues in the CDR3. DNA of the CDR3: TGCACCAGCGGTGGGAAGCGGGGTTCCTACAATGAGCAGTTCTTC. Protein: CTSGGKRGSYNEQFF.